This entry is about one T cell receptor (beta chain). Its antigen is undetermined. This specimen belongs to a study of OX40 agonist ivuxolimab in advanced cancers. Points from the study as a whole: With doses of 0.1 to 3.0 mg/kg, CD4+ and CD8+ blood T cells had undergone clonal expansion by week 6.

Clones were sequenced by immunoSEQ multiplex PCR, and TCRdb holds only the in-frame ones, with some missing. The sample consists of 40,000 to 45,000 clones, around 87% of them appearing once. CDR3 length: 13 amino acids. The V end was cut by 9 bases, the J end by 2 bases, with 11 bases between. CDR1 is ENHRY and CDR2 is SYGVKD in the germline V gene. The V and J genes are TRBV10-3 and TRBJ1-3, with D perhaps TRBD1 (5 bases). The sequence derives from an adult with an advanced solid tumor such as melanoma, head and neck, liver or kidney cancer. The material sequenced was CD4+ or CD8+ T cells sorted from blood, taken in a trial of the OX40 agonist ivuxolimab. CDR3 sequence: CAIGETAGNTIYF. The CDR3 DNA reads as TGTGCCATTGGGGAGACAGCTGGAAACACCATATATTTT.